These 8 T cell receptor beta chains share one sample of origin, sequenced in a study of blood T cell repertoires in COVID-19. This table comes from immunoSEQ multiplex PCR, and its TCRdb copy is limited to in-frame clones, with some not included. The sample has fewer than 250,000 clones, more than 70% seen once. Material for sequencing was PBMCs or T cells enriched from blood (not recorded which). Receptor source: a woman aged 40 to 50 with acute COVID-19.

The genes are TRBV9 and TRBJ2-7, with a weak D call TRBD1 (8 bases). This CDR3 region has 15 residues. The V gene lost 3 bases and the J gene lost 2 bases, with 15 bases spanning the gap. Germline V gives CDR1 SGDLS, CDR2 YYNGEE. The CDR3 DNA reads TGTGCCAGCAGCGCAACAGGGGGGGCGGCCTACGAGCAGTACTTC. Its protein product is CASSATGGAAYEQYF.

The CDR3 sequence: CASSLLREQYF. CDR3 nucleotides: TGTGCCAGCAGTCTCCTCCGTGAGCAGTACTTC. The V call is TRBV28, the J call TRBJ2-7; no clear D gene. CDR1 is MDHEN, CDR2 SYDVKM, per germline. The V gene lost 5 bases and the J gene lost 7 bases, with 9 bases spanning the gap. This CDR3 comprises 11 residues.

V and J are TRBV7-6 and TRBJ2-2, with D possibly being TRBD2 (5 bases). The germline V gene has CDR1 SGHVS and CDR2 FNYEAQ. This CDR3 contains 15 residues. V lost 4 bases, J lost 3 bases, and 12 bases lay in between. This chain's CDR3 is CASSSLREHTGELFF. The CDR3 DNA reads TGTGCCAGCAGCTCGCTGAGGGAGCACACCGGGGAGCTGTTTTTT.

The V call is TRBV9, the J call TRBJ1-6; D may be TRBD1 (6 bases). Trimming took off 3 bases at V and 0 bases at J, with 13 bases between the two ends. The CDR3 covers 17 residues. Germline loops: CDR1 SGDLS, CDR2 YYNGEE. In nucleotides, the CDR3 is TGTGCCAGCAGCGGTGGGACATCCCGCTCCTATAATTCACCCCTCCACTTT. Amino acids: CASSGGTSRSYNSPLHF.

The chain combines TRBV4-1 with TRBJ1-2; the match to TRBD1 covers 8 bases. V shed 0 bases and J 4 bases; nucleotides not matched to a gene: 4. This CDR3 comprises 15 residues. Germline lookup yields CDR1 MGHRA and CDR2 YSYEKL. This chain's CDR3 is CASSQEGQGPYGYTF. DNA of the CDR3: TGCGCCAGCAGCCAAGAAGGACAGGGCCCCTATGGCTACACCTTC.

V gene TRBV19 combines with J gene TRBJ2-1; a possible D gene is TRBD1 (7 bases). V gave up 4 bases and J gave up 2 bases, with 12 bases separating them. The CDR3 runs 15 residues. Germline CDR1 and CDR2: LNHDA and SQIVND (reference sequence). The CDR3 sequence is CASSRQGGTYNEQFF. The CDR3 DNA follows: TGTGCCAGTAGTAGACAGGGAGGAACCTACAATGAGCAGTTCTTC.

This clone appeared a single time. The chain has TRBV19 and TRBJ2-3, with unresolved D. V lost 7 bases and J lost 4, with 18 bases in between. CDR1 LNHDA and CDR2 SQIVND come from the germline V gene (reference sequence). The CDR3 totals 15 residues. The DNA of the CDR3 is TGTGCCAGTACTCCCTTTGGCCTTGTATCAGATACGCAGTATTTT. Amino acids: CASTPFGLVSDTQYF. Supplemented by reference TRBV19 and TRBJ2-3, the full variable domain reads DGGITQSPKYLFRKEGQNVTLSCEQNLNHDAMYWYRQDPGQGLRLIYYSQIVNDFQKGDIAEGYSVSREKKESFPLTVTSAQKNPTAFYLCASTPFGLVSDTQYFGPGTRLTVL.

CDR3 sequence: CASSPLGGQGTGELFF. As DNA, the CDR3 is TGCGCCAGCAGCCCATTGGGGGGACAGGGTACCGGGGAGCTGTTTTTT. V and J are TRBV5-1 and TRBJ2-2; 9 nucleotides align to TRBD1. CDR1 and CDR2 from the germline V gene are SGHRS and YFSETQ. The V gene end was trimmed by 4 bases and the J gene end by 5 bases; junction bases not matched to a gene: 9. The CDR3 runs 16 residues.